This passage covers 25 T cell receptor beta chains from one sample sequenced in a study of early T cells in non-severe SARS-CoV-2 infection. A single record per CDR3 protein comes from TCRdb applying MiXCR to the 5' RACE reads. The sample holds about 28,000 distinct CDR3 sequences, 5.6% seen once. The material sequenced was whole blood. These receptor sequences come from an adult who was a healthcare worker with PCR-confirmed SARS-CoV-2 infection or an uninfected control (not recorded which).

This clonotype was counted a few times. The chain employs TRBV30 and TRBJ1-2; D is unresolved. CDR1 and CDR2 (germline): GTSNPN, SVGIG (reference sequence). The CDR3 covers 12 residues. The germline V and J ends were trimmed by 0 bases and 6 bases, with 8 bases remaining between them. CDR3 sequence reads: CAWSVLGDGYTF. The CDR3 DNA is TGTGCCTGGAGTGTACTTGGGGATGGCTACACCTTC.

This clonotype occurred many times. The chain employs TRBV19 and TRBJ2-3; 11 positions agree with TRBD1. V lost 5 bases, J lost 10 bases, and 5 bases stayed unmatched. This CDR3 region has 13 residues. Germline CDR1 and CDR2: LNHDA and SQIVND (reference sequence). CDR3 sequence: CASSGQGAPPQYF. CDR3 in DNA: TGTGCCAGTAGTGGACAGGGGGCGCCTCCGCAGTATTTT.

This clonotype was counted ten times or more. The chain employs TRBV20-1 and TRBJ1-6; D remains ambiguous. The CDR3 runs 12 residues. The V end was cut by 3 bases, the J end by 10 bases, with 10 bases between. From germline, CDR1 is DFQATT and CDR2 SNEGSKA (reference sequence). CDR3 loop: CSASPDNSPLHF. CDR3 coding DNA: TGCAGTGCTAGTCCAGACAACTCACCCCTCCACTTT.

This clonotype was seen at least ten times. CDR3 region: CAWSRVRGNEQFF. Here the CDR3 DNA reads TGTGCCTGGAGTAGGGTGCGGGGGAATGAGCAGTTCTTC. The chain is built from TRBV30 and TRBJ2-1; 7 nucleotides align to TRBD2. The CDR3 consists of 13 residues. Germline V gives CDR1 GTSNPN, CDR2 SVGIG (reference sequence). V trimming: 2 bases; J trimming: 7 bases; junction bases outside the gene matches: 5.

This clonotype was seen at least ten times. This chain connects TRBV4-2 to TRBJ1-4, with 12 bases fitting TRBD1. The V gene's germline CDR1 is LGHNA and CDR2 YNFKEQ. This CDR3 spans 15 amino acids. Trimming cost V 3 bases and J 8 bases; bases outside gene matches: 4. DNA for the CDR3: TGTGCCAGCAGCCAGTCCGGGACAGGGGGCGAAAAACTGTTTTTT. It encodes CASSQSGTGGEKLFF.

The chain uses TRBV7-9 and TRBJ1-1; D remains unclear. The ends were cut back, 7 bases at V and 1 base at J, with 16 bases in the middle. This CDR3 region has 15 residues. Germline V gene sequence: CDR1 SEHNR, CDR2 FQNEAQ (reference sequence). The CDR3 protein is CASTLKTAGNTEAFF. CDR3 nucleotides: TGTGCCAGCACCCTCAAAACGGCGGGGAACACTGAAGCTTTCTTT.

This clonotype was recorded at least ten times. The chain employs TRBV6-4 and TRBJ2-1; 10 nucleotides match TRBD2. This CDR3 has 16 amino acids. The germline CDR1 and CDR2 sequences are MRHNA and SNTAGT. The junction had 10 bases not matched to a gene; V was cut back by 2 bases and J by 9 bases. CDR3 bases: TGTGCCAGCAGTGACAGCGGGGGGGCCCGCTGGGGTGAGCAGTTCTTC. This codes for CASSDSGGARWGEQFF.

CDR3 region: CASPKPTNTGELFF. Written as DNA, the CDR3 is TGTGCCAGCCCTAAGCCTACGAACACCGGGGAGCTGTTTTTT. J is TRBJ2-2 and V is TRBV7-9; no clear D. V lost 8 bases to trimming and J lost 0 bases, with 10 bases between them. The CDR3 is made up of 14 amino acids. Germline loops: CDR1 SEHNR, CDR2 FQNEAQ (reference sequence).

This clonotype was seen only a few times. CDR3 sequence reads: CASTGAHGGTEAFF. The DNA for the CDR3 is TGTGCCAGTACAGGGGCCCACGGTGGGACTGAAGCTTTCTTT. This sequence joins TRBV28 and TRBJ1-1; TRBD1 aligns across 7 bases. Germline CDR1 is MDHEN and CDR2 is SYDVKM. The CDR3 covers 14 residues. V shed 9 bases, J shed 5 bases, and the junction held 12 bases outside the gene matches.

This clonotype was counted at least ten times. This chain links TRBV6-6 with TRBJ1-2; 8 nucleotides line up with TRBD1. Germline trimming cut 8 bases from V and 3 bases from J; bases unmatched to any gene: 5. The germline gives CDR1 MNHNY, CDR2 SVGAGI (reference sequence). The length of the CDR3 is 13 residues. The CDR3 reads CASSPTGDYGYTF. CDR3 bases: TGTGCCAGCTCTCCGACAGGGGACTATGGCTACACCTTC.

The chain recombines TRBV11-2 with TRBJ2-7; 8 nucleotides match TRBD1. Germline V gene sequence: CDR1 SGHAT, CDR2 FQNNGV. The CDR3 has 17 amino acids. V shed 5 bases, J shed 0 bases, and the junction held 12 bases outside the gene matches. CDR3 loop: CASSVRRTGLPSYEQYF. The CDR3 coding sequence is TGTGCCAGCAGCGTAAGAAGGACAGGGTTGCCCTCCTACGAGCAGTACTTC.

This clonotype came up many times. The rearrangement links TRBV30 to TRBJ2-1, with 7 bases lining up with TRBD1. Germline V lookup: CDR1 GTSNPN, CDR2 SVGIG (reference sequence). Trimming took 4 bases from V and 2 from J; bases not matched to a gene: 17. The CDR3 is made up of 18 amino acids. CDR3 nucleotide sequence: TGTGCCTGGACCCCGGGGCGACGACCAGGGGGAGCCTACAATGAGCAGTTCTTC. Its translation: CAWTPGRRPGGAYNEQFF.

This clonotype was observed many times. The gene calls are TRBV5-6 and TRBJ1-4; TRBD1 might be the D (5 bases). Deletions cut 0 bases from V and 8 bases from J, with 17 bases between. The germline CDR1 and CDR2 sequences are SGHDT and YYEEEE. This CDR3 is built from 16 residues. CDR3 sequence: CASSLGPGIRGEKLFF. DNA of the CDR3: TGTGCCAGCAGCTTGGGACCAGGGATAAGAGGCGAAAAACTGTTTTTT.

The sample holds many counts of this clonotype. J is TRBJ2-5 and V is TRBV27, with D perhaps TRBD1 (5 bases). Trimming took 2 bases from V and 6 from J, leaving 13 bases between them. This CDR3 is built from 14 residues. CDR1 MNHEY and CDR2 SMNVEV come from the germline V gene (reference sequence). CDR3 in DNA: TGTGCCAGCAGTTTAACCGCCAGGGCGAAGACCCAGTACTTC. Translation gives CASSLTARAKTQYF.

This clonotype was recorded many times. This rearrangement joins TRBV7-2 to TRBJ1-2; D ambiguous. Trimming pared 2 bases from V and 0 bases from J, leaving 16 bases between. This CDR3 region has 17 residues. CDR1 is SGHTA, CDR2 FQGNSA, per germline. The CDR3 DNA reads TGTGCCAGCAGCTTAATTCCGGTGGGGAGAACTAACTATGGCTACACCTTC. This sequence encodes CASSLIPVGRTNYGYTF.

At least ten counts were recorded for this clonotype. The chain recombines TRBV4-3 with TRBJ2-1; 9 nucleotides line up with TRBD2. The germline V gene encodes CDR1 LGHNA and CDR2 YSLEER. The junction had 3 bases not matched to a gene; V was cut back by 3 bases and J by 0 bases. The CDR3 is 16 residues long. Here the CDR3 DNA reads TGCGCCAGCAGCCACCTTAGCGGGGGCTCCTACAATGAGCAGTTCTTC. It translates to CASSHLSGGSYNEQFF.

This clonotype came up many times. The chain joins TRBV12-3 or TRBV12-4 to TRBJ1-5; TRBD1 is a possible D gene (6 bases). CDR3 size: 14 residues. V shed 6 bases and J shed 4 bases, with 13 bases lying between them. CDR3 bases: TGTGCCAGCAGGCCCGGGACACGAAATCAGCCCCAGCATTTT. This encodes CASRPGTRNQPQHF.

This clonotype was found many times. The chain couples TRBV20-1 to TRBJ2-1; 8 bases line up with TRBD2. Germline V lookup: CDR1 DFQATT, CDR2 SNEGSKA (reference sequence). The CDR3 has 16 residues. Trimming at V came to 0 bases and at J to 3 bases, leaving 7 bases not matched to a gene. The chain's CDR3 is CSARDPRGGDYNEQFF. DNA for the CDR3: TGCAGTGCTAGAGATCCCCGGGGGGGGGACTACAATGAGCAGTTCTTC.

This clonotype was counted ten times or more. This rearrangement joins TRBV10-1 to TRBJ2-7, with 10 bases matching TRBD1. The germline V gene has CDR1 WNHNN and CDR2 SYGVQD (reference sequence). Germline trimming cut 0 bases from V and 7 bases from J; bases unmatched to any gene: 9. The CDR3 is made up of 16 amino acids. Written as DNA, the CDR3 is TGCGCCAGCAGTGAGTCCCGCGGACAGGGGGTTGGAGAGCAGTACTTC. This translates into CASSESRGQGVGEQYF.

The sample holds many counts of this clonotype. CDR3 coding DNA: TGTGCCAGCACCCCAGCCGGGACCCTTGAGCAGTTCTTC. Protein product: CASTPAGTLEQFF. The chain couples TRBV7-9 to TRBJ2-1; D assignment may be TRBD1 or TRBD2 (5 bases each). The CDR3 is 13 residues long. V was trimmed by 7 bases and J by 9 bases, leaving 16 bases between them. Germline V gives CDR1 SEHNR, CDR2 FQNEAQ (reference sequence).

This clonotype was counted ten times or more. In nucleotides, the CDR3 is TGTGCCAGCAGCTGGACCGGGACAGGGAATCAGCCCCAGCATTTT. It specifies CASSWTGTGNQPQHF. This chain links TRBV7-2 with TRBJ1-5; 9 nucleotides match TRBD1. The CDR3 consists of 15 residues. CDR1 and CDR2 (germline): SGHTA, FQGNSA. With V trimmed by 4 bases and J by 4 bases, 5 bases remained unmatched.

This clonotype was counted at least ten times. The chain links TRBV20-1 to TRBJ1-6; D unresolved. Per germline, CDR1 DFQATT and CDR2 SNEGSKA (reference sequence). V dropped 6 bases and J dropped 5 bases, with 11 bases sitting between them. This CDR3 comprises 13 residues. Here the CDR3 reads CSAPGRNNSPLHF. The CDR3 nucleotides read TGCAGTGCCCCCGGCAGAAATAATTCACCCCTCCACTTT.

This clonotype was picked up many times. The chain is built from TRBV7-9 and TRBJ1-2; D is unresolved. The germline V gene has CDR1 SEHNR and CDR2 FQNEAQ (reference sequence). CDR3 size: 13 residues. Between the trimmed V and J ends, which lost 5 bases and 1 base, there was a span of 8 bases. The CDR3 coding sequence is TGTGCCAGCAGCCACGGCAGTAACTATGGCTACACCTTC. This encodes CASSHGSNYGYTF.

This clonotype was detected ten times or more. The chain carries TRBV19 and TRBJ2-2; tentative D call: TRBD2 (5 bases). Trimming took 1 base from V and 6 from J, leaving 15 bases between them. The germline V gene has CDR1 LNHDA and CDR2 SQIVND (reference sequence). The CDR3 sequence is 16 residues long. The CDR3 region is CASSIGAASGSGELFF. The CDR3 DNA reads as TGTGCCAGTAGTATAGGGGCAGCCTCGGGGTCCGGGGAGCTGTTTTTT.

In this sample, this clonotype turned up many times. This chain connects TRBV5-5 to TRBJ2-5; D gene unclear. Per the germline V gene, CDR1 is SGHKS and CDR2 is YYEKEE (reference sequence). V dropped 4 bases and J dropped 2 bases, with 12 bases sitting between them. The CDR3 has 14 residues. CDR3 in amino acids: CASSPDGIQETQYF. The DNA for the CDR3 is TGTGCCAGCAGCCCGGACGGAATTCAAGAGACCCAGTACTTC. Drawing the rest from reference TRBV5-5 and TRBJ2-5, the complete variable domain is DAGVTQSPTHLIKTRGQQVTLRCSPISGHKSVSWYQQVLGQGPQFIFQYYEKEERGRGNFPDRFSARQFPNYSSELNVNALLLGDSALYLCASSPDGIQETQYFGPGTRLLVL.